The 8 T cell receptor beta chains below were found in one sample sequenced in a study of neurological immune-mediated disorders. TCRdb reprocessed the 5' RACE reads with MiXCR, giving one entry per CDR3 protein. The repertoire holds around 55,000 distinct CDR3 sequences, with under 5% as singletons. The source material was CD4+ T cells from blood. Every receptor here comes from a woman between 35 and 50 years old with multiple sclerosis.

This clonotype appeared many times. The rearrangement links TRBV5-1 to TRBJ2-7, with 11 bases lining up with TRBD2. CDR3 length: 14 residues. With V trimmed by 3 bases and J by 2 bases, 1 base remained unmatched. CDR1 and CDR2 (germline): SGHRS, YFSETQ. In DNA, the CDR3 is TGCGCCAGCAGCTCGACTAGCGGGACCTACGAGCAGTACTTC. Amino acids: CASSSTSGTYEQYF.

This clonotype was detected ten times or more. The J gene is TRBJ1-1, the V gene TRBV5-1, with 8 bases that match TRBD1. The CDR3 is 14 amino acids. The J segment lost 1 base and the V segment lost 4 bases, leaving 3 bases of the junction unmatched. CDR1 is SGHRS and CDR2 is YFSETQ in the germline V gene. Written as DNA, the CDR3 is TGCGCCAGCAGCCATGACAGGGGGAACACTGAAGCTTTCTTT. This encodes CASSHDRGNTEAFF.

This clonotype was counted at least ten times. The chain is built from TRBV5-1 and TRBJ2-7; no reliable D call. The length of the CDR3 is 13 residues. Germline V gene sequence: CDR1 SGHRS, CDR2 YFSETQ. V dropped 4 bases and J dropped 0 bases, with 8 bases sitting between them. The CDR3 region has the DNA TGCGCCAGCAGCAGAGACGGCTCCTACGAGCAGTACTTC. As protein: CASSRDGSYEQYF. The entire variable domain, with the rest obtained from reference TRBV5-1 and TRBJ2-7, is as follows: KAGVTQTPRYLIKTRGQQVTLSCSPISGHRSVSWYQQTPGQGLQFLFEYFSETQRNKGNFPGRFSGRQFSNSRSEMNVSTLELGDSALYLCASSRDGSYEQYFGPGTRLTVT.

This clonotype appeared many times. The genes are TRBV7-9 and TRBJ2-7, with TRBD1 matching over 10 bases. Looked up from germline, CDR1 is SEHNR and CDR2 is FQNEAQ (reference sequence). V lost 1 base and J lost 3; bases outside the gene matches: 6. The CDR3 runs 16 residues. CDR3 nucleotides: TGTGCCAGCAGCTTAGTCCGTCGGACAGGGGGCTACGAGCAGTACTTC. It codes for CASSLVRRTGGYEQYF.

The sample holds many counts of this clonotype. The rearrangement uses TRBV3-1 and TRBJ2-3; 10 positions agree with TRBD2. Per germline, CDR1 LGHDT and CDR2 YNNKEL (reference sequence). The trim removed 2 bases at V and 6 bases at J, leaving 5 bases unmatched. The CDR3 extends over 15 amino acids. Here the CDR3 reads CASSQFASGGDTQYF. CDR3 in DNA: TGTGCCAGCAGCCAATTTGCTAGCGGGGGTGATACGCAGTATTTT.

This clonotype was found many times. The chain is built from TRBV5-1 and TRBJ2-7; 7 nucleotides align to TRBD1. With V trimmed by 1 base and J by 0 bases, 7 bases remained unmatched. This CDR3 has 16 residues. Looked up from germline, CDR1 is SGHRS and CDR2 is YFSETQ. In DNA form, the CDR3 reads TGCGCCAGCAGCTTGAGTCCGCGACAGGGCTCCTACGAGCAGTACTTC. Its translation is CASSLSPRQGSYEQYF.

This clonotype was seen repeatedly, ten times or more. The rearrangement links TRBV5-1 to TRBJ2-3; TRBD2 matches at 7 bases. The CDR3 extends over 16 amino acids. J was trimmed by 1 base and V by 4 bases; bases with no gene match: 9. Germline CDR1 and CDR2: SGHRS and YFSETQ. The CDR3 DNA follows: TGCGCCAGCAGCCTCCCAACTAGCGCGGGCACAGATACGCAGTATTTT. Protein sequence: CASSLPTSAGTDTQYF.

This clonotype was seen repeatedly, ten times or more. V and J are TRBV4-1 and TRBJ2-3, with D possibly TRBD1 on 5 matching bases. CDR1 is MGHRA and CDR2 is YSYEKL in the germline V gene. Deletions cut 3 bases from V and 3 bases from J, with 22 bases between. The CDR3 runs 18 residues. CDR3 nucleotide sequence: TGCGCCAGCAGCCAGCGAACCTGGGGCCTCAGAGGAACAGATACGCAGTATTTT. It yields the protein CASSQRTWGLRGTDTQYF.